Below are 23 T cell receptor beta chains sequenced from a single sample in a study of graft-versus-host responses after intestinal transplantation (dated by TCRdb to about 2021). To isolate intraepithelial and lamina propria lymphocytes from graft specimens, dithiothreitol, EDTA incubations and collagenase D digestion were used. Library preparation used the immunoSEQ multiplex PCR assay. Drawn from immuneACCESS, this table holds only the in-frame rearrangements with V and J called that TCRdb kept. Clones are partly lost; checked studies trace under half to an unresolved V gene and leave the rest unexplained. In all, the sample holds nearly 30,000 clones, and about three quarters of those were seen once. Approximately 3% of the sample is in the top ten clones. The source material was ileum tissue, sampled 98 days after intestinal transplantation. Source of these receptors: a human patient who received an intestinal transplant, so some T cells may come from the graft donor.

J is TRBJ1-6 and V is TRBV28; D possibly corresponds to TRBD1 (6 bases). The CDR3 spans 15 residues. Germline V lookup: CDR1 MDHEN, CDR2 SYDVKM. Trimming took off 4 bases at V and 6 bases at J, with 13 bases between the two ends. CDR3 residues: CASSSPTRGNSPLHF. In DNA form, the CDR3 reads TGTGCCAGCAGTTCCCCGACCAGGGGTAATTCACCCCTCCACTTT. Complete variable domain (other parts from reference TRBV28 and TRBJ1-6): DVKVTQSSRYLVKRTGEKVFLECVQDMDHENMFWYRQDPGLGLRLIYFSYDVKMKEKGDIPEGYSVSREKKERFSLILESASTNQTSMYLCASSSPTRGNSPLHFGNGTRLTVT.

V gene TRBV4-1 combines with J gene TRBJ2-7; D perhaps matches TRBD2 (7 bases). The CDR3 is 15 residues long. Deletions cut 0 bases from V and 4 bases from J, with 13 bases between. Germline CDR1 is MGHRA and CDR2 is YSYEKL. The CDR3 loop reads CASSQERGARYEQYF. The CDR3, as DNA: TGCGCCAGCAGCCAAGAACGGGGGGCGCGGTACGAGCAGTACTTC.

Here the CDR3 reads CASSVGSSVYEQFF. CDR3 in DNA: TGTGCCAGCAGCGTAGGAAGTAGCGTATATGAGCAGTTCTTC. The rearrangement uses TRBV9 and TRBJ2-1, with a tentative D call TRBD2 (5 bases). V lost 0 bases and J 8 bases, leaving 12 bases between the germline ends. CDR1 and CDR2 (germline): SGDLS, YYNGEE. The CDR3 has 14 amino acids.

This chain joins TRBV11-2 and TRBJ2-1; possibly TRBD1 for D (6 bases). CDR1 is SGHAT and CDR2 is FQNNGV in the germline V gene. V was trimmed by 1 base and J by 9 bases, leaving 19 bases between them. The CDR3 extends over 16 amino acids. CDR3 region: CASSLGGGGTWSEQFF. As DNA, the CDR3 is TGTGCCAGCAGCTTAGGTGGGGGCGGAACCTGGTCTGAGCAGTTCTTC.

Details on this clone: This likely comes from a read error, as the CDR3 has no conserved phenylalanine or tryptophan at its end. The DNA is left out, because the CDR3 cannot be placed on it with certainty; the CDR3 is given as TCRdb lists it. The genes are TRBV6-6 and TRBJ1-1; the tabulated D call, TRBD1, remains unverified against the DNA. A total of 14 residues make up the CDR3, ends included. CDR1 MNHNY and CDR2 SVGAGI come from the germline V gene (reference sequence). This chain's CDR3 is CASSYSLILSDTHI.

The chain links TRBV13 to TRBJ1-6; the D is unclear. V was clipped by 2 bases and J by 7 bases, with 3 bases between them. Germline-derived CDR1 and CDR2 are PRHDT and FYEKMQ (reference sequence). There are 12 residues in the CDR3. CDR3 coding DNA: TGTGCCAGCAGCTTAATGAATTCACCCCTCCACTTT. This sequence encodes CASSLMNSPLHF.

The chain joins TRBV4-1 to TRBJ2-7, with a possible D match to TRBD1 (5 bases). Trimming left V 2 bases short and J 2 bases short, with 16 bases between. The CDR3 sequence is 16 residues long. Germline V gene lookup returns CDR1 MGHRA and CDR2 YSYEKL. CDR3 sequence reads: CASSQRKGETAYEQYF. The CDR3 DNA reads TGCGCCAGCAGCCAAAGAAAAGGGGAAACTGCCTACGAGCAGTACTTC.

The chain couples TRBV19 to TRBJ1-5, with D unresolved. V was pared by 7 bases and J by 1 base, with 26 bases between. Germline V gene sequence: CDR1 LNHDA, CDR2 SQIVND (reference sequence). The CDR3 contains 19 residues. CDR3 bases: TGTGCCAGTATGAGCGGTCCCCTCAGTAGATGGGTGAGCAATCAGCCCCAGCATTTT. This gives the protein CASMSGPLSRWVSNQPQHF.

This chain links TRBV7-2 with TRBJ1-4; perhaps TRBD1 as D (6 bases). Germline CDR1 reads SGHTA; CDR2 reads FQGNSA. The CDR3 has 17 residues. With 0 bases removed from V and 3 bases from J, the gap between germline ends came to 14 bases. In DNA, the CDR3 is TGTGCCAGCAGCTTAGCCAGGTCACAGGGTGCTAATGAAAAACTGTTTTTT. Translated: CASSLARSQGANEKLFF.

The V call is TRBV4-2, the J call TRBJ1-4; the D gene is possibly TRBD1 (6 bases). CDR3 size: 16 residues. V was cut by 3 bases and J by 0 bases, with 11 bases left in between. The V gene's germline CDR1 is LGHNA and CDR2 YNFKEQ. In DNA, the CDR3 is TGTGCCAGCAGCCAGGGGGCCTTGGCAACTAATGAAAAACTGTTTTTT. Translating gives CASSQGALATNEKLFF.

This clone has only a few counts. The genes are TRBV5-6 and TRBJ2-5; D is possibly TRBD2 (7 bases). The CDR3 sequence is 16 residues long. Per the germline V gene, CDR1 is SGHDT and CDR2 is YYEEEE. V was trimmed by 0 bases and J by 2 bases, leaving 14 bases between them. CDR3 DNA: TGTGCCAGCAGCTTGGAGACGGCGGGGGCTCAAGAGACCCAGTACTTC. Translation: CASSLETAGAQETQYF.

This clone was observed a single time. Relative to the germline gene, one junction end is altered; a read error may explain this. The rearrangement joins TRBV7-6 to TRBJ1-1, with D perhaps matching TRBD1 (5 bases). The CDR3 totals 16 residues. The germline CDR1 and CDR2 sequences are SGHVS and FNYEAQ. The CDR3 region is CASSLAGGFGSTEAFF. CDR3 nucleotides: TGTGCCAGCAGCCTAGCGGGGGGATTCGGGAGCACTGAAGCTTTCTTT.

CDR3 in DNA: TGTGCCAGCAGCTTACGTCCGGGGCCGGAGACCCAGTACTTC. Amino acid sequence: CASSLRPGPETQYF. The gene calls are TRBV7-7 and TRBJ2-5; D tentatively reads TRBD1 or TRBD2 (5 bases each). The CDR3 runs 14 residues. The germline V and J ends were trimmed by 2 bases and 5 bases, with 12 bases remaining between them. Germline V gene sequence: CDR1 SSHAT, CDR2 FNYEAQ (reference sequence).

This clone came up a few times. The chain has TRBV19 and TRBJ2-7, with D perhaps matching TRBD1 or TRBD2 (5 bases each). The CDR3 extends over 15 amino acids. V gave up 5 bases and J gave up 4 bases, with 18 bases separating them. Germline V lookup: CDR1 LNHDA, CDR2 SQIVND (reference sequence). The CDR3 nucleotides read TGTGCCAGTAGTGGCATCCGGGACCGCCGGTACGAGCAGTACTTC. This codes for CASSGIRDRRYEQYF.

This chain uses TRBV7-9 with TRBJ2-2; no firm D call. Germline assignment: CDR1 SEHNR and CDR2 FQNEAQ (reference sequence). The V and J ends lost 5 bases and 1 base respectively, with 5 bases between them. This CDR3 contains 13 residues. The CDR3, as DNA: TGTGCCAGCAGCGATAAGAACACCGGGGAGCTGTTTTTT. Translated: CASSDKNTGELFF.

The CDR3 DNA reads TGTGCCAGCTCACCCTGGGGGTACTACGAGCAGTACTTC. Amino acid sequence: CASSPWGYYEQYF. The chain couples TRBV18 to TRBJ2-7; TRBD1 or TRBD2 may be the D gene (5 bases each). This CDR3 has 13 residues. The V gene lost 3 bases and the J gene lost 3 bases, with 9 bases spanning the gap. In germline, CDR1 is KGHSH, CDR2 LQKENI.

In its sample, this clone ranks as medium-sized. This chain joins TRBV5-1 and TRBJ2-6; D is undetermined. In germline, CDR1 is SGHRS, CDR2 YFSETQ. Trimming stripped 0 bases from V and 0 bases from J, with 4 bases between. The CDR3 loop spans 15 amino acids. The CDR3 spells CASSLAISGANVLTF. The CDR3 DNA is TGCGCCAGCAGCTTGGCAATCTCTGGGGCCAACGTCCTGACTTTC. Full variable domain (rest looked up from reference TRBV5-1 and TRBJ2-6): KAGVTQTPRYLIKTRGQQVTLSCSPISGHRSVSWYQQTPGQGLQFLFEYFSETQRNKGNFPGRFSGRQFSNSRSEMNVSTLELGDSALYLCASSLAISGANVLTFGAGSRLTVL.

The chain recombines TRBV5-6 with TRBJ2-7; D unclear. From germline, CDR1 is SGHDT and CDR2 YYEEEE. This CDR3 is 15 amino acids long. V dropped 4 bases and J dropped 5 bases, with 19 bases sitting between them. CDR3: CASSLRRVYRNEQYF. CDR3 nucleotide sequence: TGTGCCAGCAGCCTTCGAAGGGTCTATCGGAACGAGCAGTACTTC. The whole variable domain, filled in from reference TRBV5-6 and TRBJ2-7, reads DAGVTQSPTHLIKTRGQQVTLRCSPKSGHDTVSWYQQALGQGPQFIFQYYEEEERQRGNFPDRFSGHQFPNYSSELNVNALLLGDSALYLCASSLRRVYRNEQYFGPGTRLTVT.

This chain uses TRBV5-5 with TRBJ1-1; D might be TRBD1 (6 bases). CDR1 and CDR2 from the germline V gene are SGHKS and YYEKEE (reference sequence). V lost 4 bases and J lost 5, with 24 bases in between. This CDR3 has 17 amino acids. This chain's CDR3 is CASSRRGRPVEVTEAFF. CDR3 in DNA: TGTGCCAGCAGCCGCAGGGGACGACCGGTCGAGGTGACTGAAGCTTTCTTT.

The gene calls are TRBV9 and TRBJ2-1, with 7 bases fitting TRBD1. This CDR3 has 15 amino acids. The V segment lost 3 bases and the J segment 5 bases; nucleotides outside the gene matches: 8. CDR1 and CDR2 from the germline V gene are SGDLS and YYNGEE. In DNA form, the CDR3 reads TGTGCCAGCAGCGCCCCGGGACAGATAAACAATGAGCAGTTCTTC. This gives the protein CASSAPGQINNEQFF.

The rearrangement joins TRBV2 to TRBJ1-1; possible D gene TRBD1, 6 bases. The V end lost 5 bases, the J end lost 2 bases, and 9 bases lay between the germline ends. CDR1 is SNHLY and CDR2 is FYNNEI in the germline V gene. This CDR3 is 13 amino acids long. The CDR3 DNA sequence: TGTGCCAGCAGTTTGACAGGCAACACTGAAGCTTTCTTT. As protein: CASSLTGNTEAFF.

The rearrangement joins TRBV7-9 to TRBJ1-1; TRBD1 matches 7 bases. J gave up 0 bases and V 5 bases, and 3 bases lay outside the gene matches. This CDR3 is built from 14 residues. The V gene's germline CDR1 is SEHNR and CDR2 FQNEAQ (reference sequence). The CDR3 sequence: CASSPDRLNTEAFF. Here the CDR3 DNA reads TGTGCCAGCAGCCCGGACAGGTTGAACACTGAAGCTTTCTTT.

V usage is TRBV2 and J usage is TRBJ1-2; perhaps TRBD1 as D (5 bases). CDR3 length: 14 amino acids. Trimming stripped 6 bases from V and 4 bases from J, with 15 bases between. Germline V gives CDR1 SNHLY, CDR2 FYNNEI. The CDR3 DNA reads as TGTGCCAGCAGACCGGGGCGCCGGAGCTATGGCTACACCTTC. Its translation is CASRPGRRSYGYTF.